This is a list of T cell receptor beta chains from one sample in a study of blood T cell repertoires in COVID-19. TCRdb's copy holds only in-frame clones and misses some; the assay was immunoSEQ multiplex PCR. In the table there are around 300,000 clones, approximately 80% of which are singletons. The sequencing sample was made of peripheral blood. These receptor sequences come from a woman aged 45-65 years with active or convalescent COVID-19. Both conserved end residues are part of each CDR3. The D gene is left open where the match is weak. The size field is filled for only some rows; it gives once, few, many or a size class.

CDR3nt: TGTGCCACCAGCAGAGATCTAGGGACACCGAACTTCTACGAGCAGTACTTC
CDR3aa: CATSRDLGTPNFYEQYF
v_gene: TRBV15
d_gene: .
len: 17
j_gene: TRBJ2-7
abundance: .

CDR3nt: TGCAGCGCGGAACTCAGGGGTGTATTACGGGGCTACACCTTC
CDR3aa: CSAELRGVLRGYTF
v_gene: TRBV29-1
d_gene: .
len: 14
j_gene: TRBJ1-2
abundance: .

CDR3nt: TGTGCCAGCAGTGAACTAGCGAGCTCCTACAATGAGCAGTTCTTC
CDR3aa: CASSELASSYNEQFF
v_gene: TRBV6-1
d_gene: .
len: 15
j_gene: TRBJ2-1
abundance: .

CDR3nt: TGCGCCAGCAGCTTGGAAGGCGGGATAAAGTACGAGCAGTACTTC
CDR3aa: CASSLEGGIKYEQYF
v_gene: TRBV5-1
d_gene: .
len: 15
j_gene: TRBJ2-7
abundance: .

CDR3nt: TGTGCCTGGAGTGTTGGGGACAGGGCTCGAAACACCATATATTTT
CDR3aa: CAWSVGDRARNTIYF
v_gene: TRBV30
d_gene: TRBD1
len: 15
j_gene: TRBJ1-3
abundance: .

CDR3nt: TGCAGCGTTGAATTCCTAGCGGGTGTCTACAATGAGCAGTTCTTC
CDR3aa: CSVEFLAGVYNEQFF
v_gene: TRBV29-1
d_gene: TRBD2
len: 15
j_gene: TRBJ2-1
abundance: once

CDR3nt: TGTGCCAGCAAGGAGCGGACGCTAGCCAAAAACATTCAGTACTTC
CDR3aa: CASKERTLAKNIQYF
v_gene: TRBV6-1
d_gene: .
len: 15
j_gene: TRBJ2-4
abundance: .

CDR3nt: TGTGCCAGCAGCTTAGTCGGAGGGGGCACAGATACGCAGTATTTT
CDR3aa: CASSLVGGGTDTQYF
v_gene: TRBV11-1
d_gene: .
len: 15
j_gene: TRBJ2-3
abundance: .

CDR3nt: TGTGCCTGGAGTGCCCCGGGACAGATGACAGATACGCAGTATTTT
CDR3aa: CAWSAPGQMTDTQYF
v_gene: TRBV30
d_gene: TRBD1
len: 15
j_gene: TRBJ2-3
abundance: .

CDR3nt: TGTGCCTGGAGTCCGACTACCGGGACAGGGAACTACAATGAGCAGTTCTTC
CDR3aa: CAWSPTTGTGNYNEQFF
v_gene: TRBV30
d_gene: TRBD1
len: 17
j_gene: TRBJ2-1
abundance: .

CDR3nt: TGCGCCAGCAGCATTGCAGGGGCTGGAAACACTATATATTTT
CDR3aa: CASSIAGAGNTIYF
v_gene: TRBV5-1
d_gene: .
len: 14
j_gene: TRBJ1-3
abundance: .

CDR3nt: TGTGCCAGCAACGTTGGGGCTAGCGGGAGAGGAGAGCAGTTCTTC
CDR3aa: CASNVGASGRGEQFF
v_gene: TRBV2
d_gene: TRBD2
len: 15
j_gene: TRBJ2-1
abundance: .

CDR3nt: TGTGCCAGCAGCTCAGGTACAGTGGCGCAGTATTTT
CDR3aa: CASSSGTVAQYF
v_gene: TRBV5-6
d_gene: .
len: 12
j_gene: TRBJ2-3
abundance: .

CDR3nt: TGCAGCGCCGAGGGCAACTATGGCTACACCTTC
CDR3aa: CSAEGNYGYTF
v_gene: TRBV29-1
d_gene: .
len: 11
j_gene: TRBJ1-2
abundance: .

CDR3nt: TGCAGTGCTAGTAGATCCTATGGGAGGGAGCAGTACTTC
CDR3aa: CSASRSYGREQYF
v_gene: TRBV20-1
d_gene: .
len: 13
j_gene: TRBJ2-7
abundance: .

CDR3nt: TGCAGTGCTAGTCGACGGACAGGGGTTTTAACACCCCTCCACTTT
CDR3aa: CSASRRTGVLTPLHF
v_gene: TRBV20-1
d_gene: TRBD1
len: 15
j_gene: TRBJ1-6
abundance: .

CDR3nt: TGTGCCAGCAGACCTCTAGTGTACCGTACTAGACCGGCGGGAAATGAGCAGTTCTTC
CDR3aa: CASRPLVYRTRPAGNEQFF
v_gene: TRBV7-8
d_gene: .
len: 19
j_gene: TRBJ2-1
abundance: .

CDR3nt: TGCAGTGCTAGTGTGGGGGGAGGGCAGAATGAGCAGTTCTTC
CDR3aa: CSASVGGGQNEQFF
v_gene: TRBV20-1
d_gene: TRBD2
len: 14
j_gene: TRBJ2-1
abundance: .

CDR3nt: TGTGCCAGCAGTTTAGGCAGGGGCAATGAGCAGTTCTTC
CDR3aa: CASSLGRGNEQFF
v_gene: TRBV28
d_gene: .
len: 13
j_gene: TRBJ2-1
abundance: .

CDR3nt: TGTGCCAGCAGCACACCGGCGGGGTTTCATAAGCAGTACTTC
CDR3aa: CASSTPAGFHKQYF
v_gene: TRBV28
d_gene: .
len: 14
j_gene: TRBJ2-7
abundance: .

CDR3nt: TGTGCCAGCAGCGTAGGGAGCGTAAGCACAGATACGCAGTATTTT
CDR3aa: CASSVGSVSTDTQYF
v_gene: TRBV9
d_gene: .
len: 15
j_gene: TRBJ2-3
abundance: .

CDR3nt: TGTGCCAGCAGCTTGGGAGGGTTTGGAAACACCATATATTTT
CDR3aa: CASSLGGFGNTIYF
v_gene: TRBV5-5
d_gene: .
len: 14
j_gene: TRBJ1-3
abundance: many

CDR3nt: TGTGCCAGCGAAAGCGGGGGGATCGTCACCGGGGAGCTGTTTTTT
CDR3aa: CASESGGIVTGELFF
v_gene: TRBV10-3
d_gene: TRBD2
len: 15
j_gene: TRBJ2-2
abundance: .

CDR3nt: TGTGCCAGCAGTTTATCTGGGGGCTTCAATCAGCCCCAGCATTTT
CDR3aa: CASSLSGGFNQPQHF
v_gene: TRBV27
d_gene: .
len: 15
j_gene: TRBJ1-5
abundance: .

CDR3nt: TGTGCCAGCAGCAGGGGATCTGAAGCTTTCTTT
CDR3aa: CASSRGSEAFF
v_gene: TRBV28
d_gene: .
len: 11
j_gene: TRBJ1-1
abundance: .

CDR3nt: TGTGCCAGCAGCTTAGCGGGAGGTCCCACAGATACGCAGTATTTT
CDR3aa: CASSLAGGPTDTQYF
v_gene: TRBV5-4
d_gene: TRBD2
len: 15
j_gene: TRBJ2-3
abundance: .

CDR3nt: TGTGCCAGCAGTAAAACCGGACAGGTTTCAGGGGAGCTGTTTTTT
CDR3aa: CASSKTGQVSGELFF
v_gene: TRBV27
d_gene: TRBD1
len: 15
j_gene: TRBJ2-2
abundance: .

CDR3nt: TGTGCCAGCAGCTTGTTCTCAGGGGCCAACACCGGGGAGCTGTTTTTT
CDR3aa: CASSLFSGANTGELFF
v_gene: TRBV5-5
d_gene: .
len: 16
j_gene: TRBJ2-2
abundance: .

CDR3nt: TGTGCCAGTAGTAGGACAGGACGGCTGGGAAACACCGGGGAGCTGTTTTTT
CDR3aa: CASSRTGRLGNTGELFF
v_gene: TRBV19
d_gene: TRBD1
len: 17
j_gene: TRBJ2-2
abundance: .

CDR3nt: TGTGCCAGCTCACAGGGCCCGACGGGATTCTATGGCTACACCTTC
CDR3aa: CASSQGPTGFYGYTF
v_gene: TRBV18
d_gene: .
len: 15
j_gene: TRBJ1-2
abundance: few

CDR3nt: TGCGCCAGCAGCGGGGCTTGGTCCGGCACAGATACGCAGTATTTT
CDR3aa: CASSGAWSGTDTQYF
v_gene: TRBV5-1
d_gene: .
len: 15
j_gene: TRBJ2-3
abundance: .

CDR3nt: TGTGCCAGTAGTTCCCGAAGGGGACCCCAGCATTTT
CDR3aa: CASSSRRGPQHF
v_gene: TRBV19
d_gene: .
len: 12
j_gene: TRBJ1-5
abundance: few

CDR3nt: TGTGCCAGCAGTACCTCGGACAGAGACTACAATGAGCAGTTCTTC
CDR3aa: CASSTSDRDYNEQFF
v_gene: TRBV25-1
d_gene: .
len: 15
j_gene: TRBJ2-1
abundance: .

CDR3nt: TGTGCCAGCAGCCCGGGATGGGTGAACACTGAAGCTTTCTTT
CDR3aa: CASSPGWVNTEAFF
v_gene: TRBV3-1/TRBV3-2
d_gene: .
len: 14
j_gene: TRBJ1-1
abundance: few

CDR3nt: TGTGCCAGCGCGCCCACCGGGACAGGGGATGAGACCCAGTACTTC
CDR3aa: CASAPTGTGDETQYF
v_gene: TRBV3-1/TRBV3-2
d_gene: TRBD1
len: 15
j_gene: TRBJ2-5
abundance: .

CDR3nt: TGTGCCAGTAGTATAAGAGGGGGCAACTATGGCTACACCTTC
CDR3aa: CASSIRGGNYGYTF
v_gene: TRBV19
d_gene: TRBD1
len: 14
j_gene: TRBJ1-2
abundance: .

CDR3nt: TGTGCCAGCAGCCAAGATCAGGGCGCTGGGGCCAACGTCCTGACTTTC
CDR3aa: CASSQDQGAGANVLTF
v_gene: TRBV4-2
d_gene: .
len: 16
j_gene: TRBJ2-6
abundance: .

CDR3nt: TGTGCCTCAGCGGGAGGGCCCCTCAACCCACAAGAGACCCAGTACTTC
CDR3aa: CASAGGPLNPQETQYF
v_gene: TRBV7-9
d_gene: TRBD2
len: 16
j_gene: TRBJ2-5
abundance: .

CDR3nt: TGTGCCAGCAGCCCATCCAGGGTGTCGGGCGAGCAGTACTTC
CDR3aa: CASSPSRVSGEQYF
v_gene: TRBV5-6
d_gene: .
len: 14
j_gene: TRBJ2-7
abundance: .

CDR3nt: TGTGCCAGCAGCGCGGGACTATCGGCCAATGAGCAGTTCTTC
CDR3aa: CASSAGLSANEQFF
v_gene: TRBV9
d_gene: TRBD2
len: 14
j_gene: TRBJ2-1
abundance: .

CDR3nt: TGTGCCAGTAGTGTACTATCCCCCATCCGGGAGGGCTACAATGAGCAGTTCTTC
CDR3aa: CASSVLSPIREGYNEQFF
v_gene: TRBV19
d_gene: TRBD2
len: 18
j_gene: TRBJ2-1
abundance: .

CDR3nt: TGTGCCAGCAGTGCGAACAGGGCTATAGAGACCCAGTACTTC
CDR3aa: CASSANRAIETQYF
v_gene: TRBV2
d_gene: .
len: 14
j_gene: TRBJ2-5
abundance: .

CDR3nt: TGTGCCAGTAGCCTGGACAGTTGGACAGATACGCAGTATTTT
CDR3aa: CASSLDSWTDTQYF
v_gene: TRBV19
d_gene: .
len: 14
j_gene: TRBJ2-3
abundance: .

CDR3nt: TGTGCCAGCAGACCCGAGGGCCCGGAGGGTTCACCCCTCCACTTT
CDR3aa: CASRPEGPEGSPLHF
v_gene: TRBV28
d_gene: .
len: 15
j_gene: TRBJ1-6
abundance: .

CDR3nt: TGTGCCAGTAGTAAACGAGTGCGAGGGGGCTACACCTTC
CDR3aa: CASSKRVRGGYTF
v_gene: TRBV19
d_gene: .
len: 13
j_gene: TRBJ1-2
abundance: few

CDR3nt: TGTGCCAGCTCACTAAATAAAGGGGGCGACTATGGCTACACCTTC
CDR3aa: CASSLNKGGDYGYTF
v_gene: TRBV18
d_gene: TRBD1
len: 15
j_gene: TRBJ1-2
abundance: .

CDR3nt: TGTGCCATCAGTGCGGTGGCGGGATCCTCCTACGAGCAGTACTTC
CDR3aa: CAISAVAGSSYEQYF
v_gene: TRBV10-3
d_gene: .
len: 15
j_gene: TRBJ2-7
abundance: .

CDR3nt: TGTGCCAGCAGCCCTCTTGGAACGGGAAACAATGAGCAGTTCTTC
CDR3aa: CASSPLGTGNNEQFF
v_gene: TRBV14
d_gene: .
len: 15
j_gene: TRBJ2-1
abundance: .

CDR3nt: TGTGCCAGCACCAAGACGTCTAGCGGGACCGGCTACGAGCAGTACTTC
CDR3aa: CASTKTSSGTGYEQYF
v_gene: TRBV13
d_gene: TRBD2
len: 16
j_gene: TRBJ2-7
abundance: .

CDR3nt: TGTGCCACCAGTGACACGACAGGGGGGCCTAGCACAGATACGCAGTATTTT
CDR3aa: CATSDTTGGPSTDTQYF
v_gene: TRBV24-1
d_gene: TRBD1
len: 17
j_gene: TRBJ2-3
abundance: .

CDR3nt: TGTGCCAGCAGTTTACTAAATCGCTGGGGTGGAGGTGCGACCGTCCATGCAACGCCCCAGCATTTT
CDR3aa: CASSLLNRWGGGATVHATPQHF
v_gene: TRBV28
d_gene: .
len: 22
j_gene: TRBJ1-5
abundance: .

CDR3nt: TGTGCCAGCAGCAAGGACTCGAACACTGAGGCTTTCTTT
CDR3aa: CASSKDSNTEAFF
v_gene: TRBV28
d_gene: .
len: 13
j_gene: TRBJ1-1
abundance: .

CDR3nt: TGTGCCAGTAGTAGTCTTAACAGCTATGGCTACACCTTC
CDR3aa: CASSSLNSYGYTF
v_gene: TRBV19
d_gene: .
len: 13
j_gene: TRBJ1-2
abundance: .

CDR3nt: TGTGCCAGCAGCTTAGCGATGGCAGGGGGCGCCGCGGGCGAGCAGTACTTC
CDR3aa: CASSLAMAGGAAGEQYF
v_gene: TRBV7-6
d_gene: TRBD1
len: 17
j_gene: TRBJ2-7
abundance: .

CDR3nt: TGCGCCAGCAGCTTGGGAGGACAGTCCTCATTCACCATATATTTT
CDR3aa: CASSLGGQSSFTIYF
v_gene: TRBV5-1
d_gene: .
len: 15
j_gene: TRBJ1-3
abundance: once

CDR3nt: TGTGCCACCAGTGAAGCGGGACCGAGTAACACCGGGGAGCTGTTTTTT
CDR3aa: CATSEAGPSNTGELFF
v_gene: TRBV24-1
d_gene: TRBD2
len: 16
j_gene: TRBJ2-2
abundance: .

CDR3nt: TGTGCCAGCAGTGACTCGACTAGCGGGTACAATGAGCAGTTCTTC
CDR3aa: CASSDSTSGYNEQFF
v_gene: TRBV6-4
d_gene: TRBD2
len: 15
j_gene: TRBJ2-1
abundance: .